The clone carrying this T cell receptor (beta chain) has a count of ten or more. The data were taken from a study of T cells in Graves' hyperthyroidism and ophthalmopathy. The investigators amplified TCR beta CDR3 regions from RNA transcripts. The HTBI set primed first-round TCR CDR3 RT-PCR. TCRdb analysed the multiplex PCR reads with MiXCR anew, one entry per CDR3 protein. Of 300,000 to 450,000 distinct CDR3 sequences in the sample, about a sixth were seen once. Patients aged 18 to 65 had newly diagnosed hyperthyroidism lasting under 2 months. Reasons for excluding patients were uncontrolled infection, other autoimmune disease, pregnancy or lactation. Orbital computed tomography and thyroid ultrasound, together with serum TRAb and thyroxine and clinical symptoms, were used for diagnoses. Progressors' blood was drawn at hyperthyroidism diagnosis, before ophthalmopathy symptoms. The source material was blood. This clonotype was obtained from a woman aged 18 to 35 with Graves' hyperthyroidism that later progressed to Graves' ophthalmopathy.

CDR3: CASSSRDSHLYEQYF. As DNA, the CDR3 is TGTGCCAGCAGCTCCCGGGACTCGCACTTATACGAGCAGTACTTC. The rearrangement uses TRBV11-2 and TRBJ2-7; possibly TRBD2 for D (6 bases). Trimming cost V 4 bases and J 4 bases, with 17 bases left between them. The CDR3 contains 15 residues. The germline V gene encodes CDR1 SGHAT and CDR2 FQNNGV.